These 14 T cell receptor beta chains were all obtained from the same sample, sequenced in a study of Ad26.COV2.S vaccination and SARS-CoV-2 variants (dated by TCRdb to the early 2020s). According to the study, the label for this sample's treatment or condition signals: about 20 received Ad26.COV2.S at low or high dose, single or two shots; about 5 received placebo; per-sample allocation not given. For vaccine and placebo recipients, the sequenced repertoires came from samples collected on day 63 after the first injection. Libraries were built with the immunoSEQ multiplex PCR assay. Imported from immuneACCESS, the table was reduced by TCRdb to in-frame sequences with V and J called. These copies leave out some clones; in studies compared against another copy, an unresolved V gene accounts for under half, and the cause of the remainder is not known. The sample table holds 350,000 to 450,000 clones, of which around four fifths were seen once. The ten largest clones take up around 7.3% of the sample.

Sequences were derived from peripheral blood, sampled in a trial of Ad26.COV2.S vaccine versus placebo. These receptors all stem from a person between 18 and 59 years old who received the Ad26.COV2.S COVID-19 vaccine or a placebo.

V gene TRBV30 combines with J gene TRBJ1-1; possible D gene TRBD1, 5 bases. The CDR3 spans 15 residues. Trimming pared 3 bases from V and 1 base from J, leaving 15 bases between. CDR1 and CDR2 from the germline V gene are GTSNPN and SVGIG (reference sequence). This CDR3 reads CAWRKQAVGNTEAFF. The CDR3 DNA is TGTGCCTGGAGAAAACAGGCGGTAGGGAACACTGAAGCTTTCTTT.

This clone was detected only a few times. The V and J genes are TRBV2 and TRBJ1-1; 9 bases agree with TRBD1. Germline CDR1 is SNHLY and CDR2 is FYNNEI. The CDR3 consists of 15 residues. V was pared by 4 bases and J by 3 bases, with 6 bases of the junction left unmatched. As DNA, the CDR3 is TGTGCCAGCAGTGTCCCAGGGACAGGGCACACTGAAGCTTTCTTT. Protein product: CASSVPGTGHTEAFF.

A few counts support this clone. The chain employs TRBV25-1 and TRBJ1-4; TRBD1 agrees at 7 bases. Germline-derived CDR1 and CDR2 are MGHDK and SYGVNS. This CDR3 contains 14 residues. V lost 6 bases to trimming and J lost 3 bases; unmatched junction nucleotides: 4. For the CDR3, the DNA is TGTGCCAGCAGACGAGGGGGCCCTAATGAAAAACTGTTTTTT. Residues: CASRRGGPNEKLFF.

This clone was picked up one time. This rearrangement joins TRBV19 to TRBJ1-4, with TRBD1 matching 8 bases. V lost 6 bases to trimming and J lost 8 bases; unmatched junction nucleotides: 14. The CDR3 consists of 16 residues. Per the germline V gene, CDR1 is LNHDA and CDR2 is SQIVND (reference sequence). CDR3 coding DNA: TGTGCCAGTAGCGAAAGACCCGGGACAGGCGCCGAAAAACTGTTTTTT. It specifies CASSERPGTGAEKLFF. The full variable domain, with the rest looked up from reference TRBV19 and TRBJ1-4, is DGGITQSPKYLFRKEGQNVTLSCEQNLNHDAMYWYRQDPGQGLRLIYYSQIVNDFQKGDIAEGYSVSREKKESFPLTVTSAQKNPTAFYLCASSERPGTGAEKLFFGSGTQLSVL.

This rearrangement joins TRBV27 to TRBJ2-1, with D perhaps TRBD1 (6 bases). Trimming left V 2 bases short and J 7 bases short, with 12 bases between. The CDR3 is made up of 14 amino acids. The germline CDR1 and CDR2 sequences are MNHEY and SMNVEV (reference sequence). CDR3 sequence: CASSLRDTSNEQFF. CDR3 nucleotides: TGTGCCAGCAGTTTAAGGGACACCTCTAATGAGCAGTTCTTC.

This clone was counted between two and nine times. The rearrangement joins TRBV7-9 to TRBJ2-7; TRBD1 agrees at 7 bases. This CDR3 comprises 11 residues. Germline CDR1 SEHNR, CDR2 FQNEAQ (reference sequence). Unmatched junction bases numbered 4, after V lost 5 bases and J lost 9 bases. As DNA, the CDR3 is TGTGCCAGCAGCCGGGACAGCGGGCAGTACTTC. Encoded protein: CASSRDSGQYF.

CDR3 loop: CASSLAGARETQYF. The DNA of the CDR3 is TGTGCCAGCAGCTTAGCTGGGGCGAGGGAGACCCAGTACTTC. The chain uses TRBV7-2 and TRBJ2-5, with D possibly being TRBD1 (5 bases). The germline gives CDR1 SGHTA, CDR2 FQGNSA. The CDR3 sequence is 14 residues long. Trimming stripped 0 bases from V and 5 bases from J, with 10 bases between.

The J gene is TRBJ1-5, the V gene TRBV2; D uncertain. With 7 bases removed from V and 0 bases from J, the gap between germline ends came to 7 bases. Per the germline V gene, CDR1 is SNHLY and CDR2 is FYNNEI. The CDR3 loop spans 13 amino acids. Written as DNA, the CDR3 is TGTGCCAGCACAAGAGATAGCAATCAGCCCCAGCATTTT. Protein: CASTRDSNQPQHF.

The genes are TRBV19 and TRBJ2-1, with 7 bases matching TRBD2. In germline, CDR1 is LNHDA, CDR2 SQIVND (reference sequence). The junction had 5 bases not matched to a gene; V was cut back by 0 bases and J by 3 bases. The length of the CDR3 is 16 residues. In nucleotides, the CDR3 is TGTGCCAGTAGTATAGAGTCGGCGGGAGTCTACAATGAGCAGTTCTTC. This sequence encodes CASSIESAGVYNEQFF.

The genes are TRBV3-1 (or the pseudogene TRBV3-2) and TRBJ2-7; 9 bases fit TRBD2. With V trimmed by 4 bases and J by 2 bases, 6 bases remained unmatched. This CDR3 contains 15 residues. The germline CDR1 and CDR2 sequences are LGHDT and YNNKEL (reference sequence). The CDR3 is CASSPRLAGPYEQYF. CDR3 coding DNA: TGTGCCAGCAGCCCGCGGCTAGCGGGGCCCTACGAGCAGTACTTC.

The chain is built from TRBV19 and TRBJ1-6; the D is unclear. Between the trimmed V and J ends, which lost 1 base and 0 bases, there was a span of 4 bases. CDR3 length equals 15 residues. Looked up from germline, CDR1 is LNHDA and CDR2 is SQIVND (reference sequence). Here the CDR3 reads CASSIVGSYNSPLHF. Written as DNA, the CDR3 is TGTGCCAGTAGTATAGTCGGCTCCTATAATTCACCCCTCCACTTT.

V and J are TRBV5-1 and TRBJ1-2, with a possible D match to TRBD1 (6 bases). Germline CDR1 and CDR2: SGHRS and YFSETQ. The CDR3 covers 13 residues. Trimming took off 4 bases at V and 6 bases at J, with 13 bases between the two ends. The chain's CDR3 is CASSIQGRDGYTF. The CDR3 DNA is TGCGCCAGCAGCATACAGGGACGGGATGGCTACACCTTC.

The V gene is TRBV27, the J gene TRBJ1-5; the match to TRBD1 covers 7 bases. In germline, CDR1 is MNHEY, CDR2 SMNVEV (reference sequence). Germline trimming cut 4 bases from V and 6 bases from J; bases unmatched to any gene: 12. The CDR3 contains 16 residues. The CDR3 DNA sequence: TGTGCCAGCAGTTACGGACCTACAGGGGCCCCTCAGCCCCAGCATTTT. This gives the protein CASSYGPTGAPQPQHF.

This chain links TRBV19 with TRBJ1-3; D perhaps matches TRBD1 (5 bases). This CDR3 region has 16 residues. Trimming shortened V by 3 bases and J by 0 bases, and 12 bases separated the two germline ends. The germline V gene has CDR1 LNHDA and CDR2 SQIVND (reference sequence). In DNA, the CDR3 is TGTGCCAGTAGTATGGAGGGACGGATCTCTGGAAACACCATATATTTT. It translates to CASSMEGRISGNTIYF.